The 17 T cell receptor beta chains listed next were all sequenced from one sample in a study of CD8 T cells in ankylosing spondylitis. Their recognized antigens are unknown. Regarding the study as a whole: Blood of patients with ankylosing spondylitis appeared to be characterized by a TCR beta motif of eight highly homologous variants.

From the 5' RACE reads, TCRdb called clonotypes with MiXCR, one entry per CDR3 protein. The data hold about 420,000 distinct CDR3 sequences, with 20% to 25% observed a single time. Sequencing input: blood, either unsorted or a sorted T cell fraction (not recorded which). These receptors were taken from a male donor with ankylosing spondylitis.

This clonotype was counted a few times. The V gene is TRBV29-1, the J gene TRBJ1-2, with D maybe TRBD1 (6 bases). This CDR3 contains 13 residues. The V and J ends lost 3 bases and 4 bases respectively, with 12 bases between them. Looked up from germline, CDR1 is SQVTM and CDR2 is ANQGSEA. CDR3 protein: CSVEGGAFYGYTF. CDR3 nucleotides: TGCAGCGTTGAGGGGGGGGCTTTCTATGGCTACACCTTC. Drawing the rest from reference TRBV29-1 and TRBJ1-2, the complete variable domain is SAVISQKPSRDICQRGTSLTIQCQVDSQVTMMFWYRQQPGQSLTLIATANQGSEATYESGFVIDKFPISRPNLTFSTLTVSNMSPEDSSIYLCSVEGGAFYGYTFGSGTRLTVV.

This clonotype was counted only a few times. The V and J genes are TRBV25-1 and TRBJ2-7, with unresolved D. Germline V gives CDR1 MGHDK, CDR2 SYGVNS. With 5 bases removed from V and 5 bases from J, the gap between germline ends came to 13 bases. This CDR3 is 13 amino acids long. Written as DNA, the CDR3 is TGTGCCAGCAGTAGAGTGAGTACTCACGAGCAGTACTTC. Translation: CASSRVSTHEQYF.

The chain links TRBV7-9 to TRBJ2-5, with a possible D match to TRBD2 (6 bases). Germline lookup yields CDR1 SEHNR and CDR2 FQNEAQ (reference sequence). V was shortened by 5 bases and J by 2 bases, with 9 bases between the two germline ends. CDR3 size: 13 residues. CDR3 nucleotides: TGTGCCAGCAGCCAGGCGGGGCAAGAGACCCAGTACTTC. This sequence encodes CASSQAGQETQYF.

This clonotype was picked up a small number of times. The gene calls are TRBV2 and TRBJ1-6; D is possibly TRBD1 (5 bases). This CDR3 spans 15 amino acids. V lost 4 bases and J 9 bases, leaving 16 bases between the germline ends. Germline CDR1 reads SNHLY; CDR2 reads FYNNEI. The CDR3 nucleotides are TGTGCCAGCAGTGGGGGGGAGGTCCGAAGTTCACCCCTCCACTTT. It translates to CASSGGEVRSSPLHF.

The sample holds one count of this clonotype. In nucleotides, the CDR3 is TGTGCCAGCAGCCAGCCGGGCCCGTTTTCCGGGGAGCTGTTTTTT. Translation gives CASSQPGPFSGELFF. The V call is TRBV3-1, the J call TRBJ2-2; D ambiguous. Per germline, CDR1 LGHDT and CDR2 YNNKEL (reference sequence). The CDR3 consists of 15 residues. V shed 3 bases and J shed 6 bases, with 14 bases lying between them.

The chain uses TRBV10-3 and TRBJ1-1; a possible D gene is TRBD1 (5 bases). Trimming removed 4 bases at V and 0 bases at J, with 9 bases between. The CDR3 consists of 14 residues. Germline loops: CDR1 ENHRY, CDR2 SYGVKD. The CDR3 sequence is CAISVGEMNTEAFF. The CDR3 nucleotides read TGTGCCATCAGTGTGGGGGAAATGAACACTGAAGCTTTCTTT.

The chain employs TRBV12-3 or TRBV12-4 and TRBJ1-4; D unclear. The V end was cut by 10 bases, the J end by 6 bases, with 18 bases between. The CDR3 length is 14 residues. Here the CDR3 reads CANPPRAPYEKLFF. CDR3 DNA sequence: TGTGCCAATCCGCCGAGGGCCCCTTATGAAAAACTGTTTTTT.

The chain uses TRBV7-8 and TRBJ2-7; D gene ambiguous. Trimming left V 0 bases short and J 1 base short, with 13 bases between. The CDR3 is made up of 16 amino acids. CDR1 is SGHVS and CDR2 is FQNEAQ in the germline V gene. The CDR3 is CASSLARPGESYEQYF. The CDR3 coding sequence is TGTGCCAGCAGCTTAGCCCGCCCGGGTGAGTCCTACGAGCAGTACTTC.

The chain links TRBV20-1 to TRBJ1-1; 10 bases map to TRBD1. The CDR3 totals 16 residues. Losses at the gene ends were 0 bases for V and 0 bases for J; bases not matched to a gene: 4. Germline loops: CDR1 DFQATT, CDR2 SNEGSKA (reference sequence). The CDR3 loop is CSARDTGQGMNTEAFF. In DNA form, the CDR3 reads TGCAGTGCTAGAGATACGGGACAGGGGATGAACACTGAAGCTTTCTTT.

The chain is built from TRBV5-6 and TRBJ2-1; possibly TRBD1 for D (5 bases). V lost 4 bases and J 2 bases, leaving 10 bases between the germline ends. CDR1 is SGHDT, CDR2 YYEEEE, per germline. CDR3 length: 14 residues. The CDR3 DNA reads TGTGCCAGCAGCCTGGACACCACCTACAATGAGCAGTTCTTC. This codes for CASSLDTTYNEQFF.

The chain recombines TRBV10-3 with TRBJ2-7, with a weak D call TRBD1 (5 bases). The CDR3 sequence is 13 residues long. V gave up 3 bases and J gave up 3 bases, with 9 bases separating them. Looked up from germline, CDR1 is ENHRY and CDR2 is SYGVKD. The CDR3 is CAISEGAFYEQYF. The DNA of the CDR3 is TGTGCCATCAGTGAAGGGGCCTTCTACGAGCAGTACTTC.

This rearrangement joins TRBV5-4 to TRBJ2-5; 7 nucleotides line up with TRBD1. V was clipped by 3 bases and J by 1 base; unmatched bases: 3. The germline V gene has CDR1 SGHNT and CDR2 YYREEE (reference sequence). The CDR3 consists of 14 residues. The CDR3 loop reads CASSSQGVQETQYF. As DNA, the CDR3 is TGTGCCAGCAGCTCGCAGGGGGTCCAAGAGACCCAGTACTTC. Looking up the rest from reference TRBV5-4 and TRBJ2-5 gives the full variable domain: ETGVTQSPTHLIKTRGQQVTLRCSSQSGHNTVSWYQQALGQGPQFIFQYYREEENGRGNFPPRFSGLQFPNYSSELNVNALELDDSALYLCASSSQGVQETQYFGPGTRLLVL.

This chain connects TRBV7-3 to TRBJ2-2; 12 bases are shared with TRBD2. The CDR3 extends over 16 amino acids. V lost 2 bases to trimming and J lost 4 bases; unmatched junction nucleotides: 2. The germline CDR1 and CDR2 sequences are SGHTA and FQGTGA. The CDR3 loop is CASSLGGLAGTGELFF. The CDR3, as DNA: TGTGCCAGCAGCTTAGGGGGACTAGCGGGCACCGGGGAGCTGTTTTTT.

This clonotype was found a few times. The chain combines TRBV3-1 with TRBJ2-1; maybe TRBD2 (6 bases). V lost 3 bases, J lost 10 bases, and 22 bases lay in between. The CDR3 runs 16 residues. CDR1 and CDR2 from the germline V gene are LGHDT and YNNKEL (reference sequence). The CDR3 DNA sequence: TGTGCCAGCAGCCAGAATTCCCAAGGAGGGCCTGGAGAGCAGTTCTTC. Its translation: CASSQNSQGGPGEQFF.

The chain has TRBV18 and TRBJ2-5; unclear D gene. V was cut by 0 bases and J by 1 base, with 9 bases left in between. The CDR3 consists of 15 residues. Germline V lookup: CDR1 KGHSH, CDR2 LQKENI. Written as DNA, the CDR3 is TGTGCCAGCTCACCACCTGTAAGGGCCCAAGAGACCCAGTACTTC. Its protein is CASSPPVRAQETQYF.

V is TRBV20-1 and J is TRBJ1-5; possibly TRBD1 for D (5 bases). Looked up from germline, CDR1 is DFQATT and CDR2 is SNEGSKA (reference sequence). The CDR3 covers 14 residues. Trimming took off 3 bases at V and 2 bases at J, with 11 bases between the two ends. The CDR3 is CSASRGLGNQPQHF. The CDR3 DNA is TGCAGTGCTAGTAGGGGCCTTGGCAATCAGCCCCAGCATTTT.

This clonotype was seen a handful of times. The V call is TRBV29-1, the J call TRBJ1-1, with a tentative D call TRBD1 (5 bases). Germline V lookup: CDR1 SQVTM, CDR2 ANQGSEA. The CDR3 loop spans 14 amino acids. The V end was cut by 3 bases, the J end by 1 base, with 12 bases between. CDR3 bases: TGCAGCGTTGATGAATCAGGGCAGAACACTGAAGCTTTCTTT. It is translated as CSVDESGQNTEAFF.